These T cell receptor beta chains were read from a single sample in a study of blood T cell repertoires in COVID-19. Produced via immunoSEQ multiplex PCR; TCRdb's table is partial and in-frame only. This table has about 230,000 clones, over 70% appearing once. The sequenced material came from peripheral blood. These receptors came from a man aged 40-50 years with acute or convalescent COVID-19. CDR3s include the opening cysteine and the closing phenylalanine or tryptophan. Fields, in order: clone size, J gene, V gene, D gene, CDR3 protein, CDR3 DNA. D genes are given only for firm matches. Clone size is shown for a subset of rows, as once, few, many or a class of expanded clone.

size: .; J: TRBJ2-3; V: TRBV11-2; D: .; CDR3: CASSSTDTQYF; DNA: TGTGCCAGCAGCTCAACAGATACGCAGTATTTT
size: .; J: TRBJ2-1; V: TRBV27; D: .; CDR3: CASSFPGNEQFF; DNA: TGTGCCAGCAGTTTCCCCGGGAATGAGCAGTTCTTC
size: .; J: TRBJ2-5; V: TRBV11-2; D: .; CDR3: CASSSLQETQYF; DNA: TGTGCCAGCAGCTCGTTACAAGAGACCCAGTACTTC
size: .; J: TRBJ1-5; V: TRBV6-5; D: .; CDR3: CASSYSQGSKPQHF; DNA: TGTGCCAGCAGTTACAGCCAGGGTAGTAAGCCCCAGCATTTT
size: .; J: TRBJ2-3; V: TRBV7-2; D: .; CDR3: CASSLGASDTQYF; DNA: TGTGCCAGCAGCTTAGGGGCGTCAGATACGCAGTATTTT
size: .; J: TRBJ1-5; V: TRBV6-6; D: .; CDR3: CASSRESQPQHF; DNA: TGTGCCAGCAGCAGGGAAAGCCAGCCCCAGCATTTT
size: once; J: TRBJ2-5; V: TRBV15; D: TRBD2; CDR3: CATSKGLAYQETQYF; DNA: TGTGCCACCAGTAAGGGACTAGCGTACCAAGAGACCCAGTACTTC
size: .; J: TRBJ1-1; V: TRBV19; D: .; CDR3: CASSAGFSGTEAFF; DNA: TGTGCCAGTAGTGCTGGCTTCTCGGGGACTGAAGCTTTCTTT
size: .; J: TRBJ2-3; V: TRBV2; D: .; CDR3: CASSEAETTDTQYF; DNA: TGTGCCAGCAGTGAAGCGGAGACCACAGATACGCAGTATTTT
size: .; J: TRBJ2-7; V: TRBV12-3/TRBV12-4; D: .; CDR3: CASSPFREQYF; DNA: TGTGCCAGCAGTCCCTTCCGCGAGCAGTACTTC
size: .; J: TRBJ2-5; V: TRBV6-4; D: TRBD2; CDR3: CASKTYLTSGIRETQYF; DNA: TGTGCCAGCAAAACTTACTTGACTAGCGGGATACGGGAGACCCAGTACTTC
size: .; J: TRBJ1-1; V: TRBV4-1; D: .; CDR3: CASSQEGGYRSNEAFF; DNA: TGCGCCAGCAGCCAAGAAGGTGGATACAGGTCGAATGAAGCTTTCTTT
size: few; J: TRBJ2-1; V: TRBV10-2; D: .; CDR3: CASSETGAAYNEQFF; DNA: TGCGCCAGCAGTGAGACGGGAGCAGCCTACAATGAGCAGTTCTTC
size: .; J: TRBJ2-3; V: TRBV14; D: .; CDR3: CASSPSTDTQYF; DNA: TGTGCCAGCAGCCCTTCCACAGATACGCAGTATTTT
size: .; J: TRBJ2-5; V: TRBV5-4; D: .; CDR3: CASSLAMGAGETQYF; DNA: TGTGCCAGCAGCTTGGCCATGGGGGCAGGGGAGACCCAGTACTTC
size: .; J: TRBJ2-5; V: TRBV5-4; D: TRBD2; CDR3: CASSPGLAGGETQYF; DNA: TGTGCCAGCAGCCCAGGACTAGCGGGAGGGGAGACCCAGTACTTC
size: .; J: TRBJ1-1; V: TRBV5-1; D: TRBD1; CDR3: CASSLAVGQGTSEAFF; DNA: TGCGCCAGCAGCTTGGCCGTAGGACAGGGGACTTCTGAAGCTTTCTTT
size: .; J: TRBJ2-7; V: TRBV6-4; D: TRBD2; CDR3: CASKWSGRARF; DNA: TGTGCCAGCAAGTGGTCCGGGAGGGCCCGCTTC
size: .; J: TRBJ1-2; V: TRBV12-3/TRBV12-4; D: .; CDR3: CASSSGDYGYTF; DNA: TGTGCCAGCAGTTCGGGGGACTATGGCTACACCTTC
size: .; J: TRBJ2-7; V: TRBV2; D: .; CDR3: CASSEGSLSYEQYF; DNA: TGTGCCAGCAGTGAAGGCAGTTTATCGTACGAGCAGTACTTC
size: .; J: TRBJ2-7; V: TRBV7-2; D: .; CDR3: CASSQIQGGAYEQYF; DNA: TGTGCCAGCAGCCAAATTCAGGGGGGTGCCTACGAGCAGTACTTC
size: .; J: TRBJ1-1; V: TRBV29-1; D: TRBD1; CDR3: CSVNTGDTEAFF; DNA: TGCAGCGTTAACACAGGGGACACTGAAGCTTTCTTT
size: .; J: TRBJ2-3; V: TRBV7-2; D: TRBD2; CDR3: CASSPREAGARADTQYF; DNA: TGTGCCAGCAGCCCCCGGGAGGCGGGAGCTCGGGCAGATACGCAGTATTTT
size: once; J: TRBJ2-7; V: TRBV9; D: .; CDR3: CASSPRWATQDEQYF; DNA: TGTGCCAGCAGCCCTCGGTGGGCAACCCAGGACGAGCAGTACTTC
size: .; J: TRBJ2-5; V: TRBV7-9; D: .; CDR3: CASSLGLQETQYF; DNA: TGTGCCAGCAGCTTAGGGCTGCAAGAGACCCAGTACTTC
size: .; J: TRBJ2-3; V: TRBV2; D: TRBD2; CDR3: CASSPRTSGGTDTQYF; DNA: TGTGCCAGCAGTCCCAGGACTAGCGGGGGCACAGATACGCAGTATTTT
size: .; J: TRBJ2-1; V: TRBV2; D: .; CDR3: CASSVGSSYNEQFF; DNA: TGTGCCAGCAGTGTTGGGAGCTCCTACAATGAGCAGTTCTTC
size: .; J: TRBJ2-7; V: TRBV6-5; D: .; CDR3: CASSSPSRPLYEQYF; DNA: TGTGCCAGCAGTTCCCCTTCGCGGCCACTCTACGAGCAGTACTTC
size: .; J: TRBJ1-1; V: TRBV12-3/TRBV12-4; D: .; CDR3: CASSLGTGRLTF; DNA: TGTGCCAGCAGTTTAGGTACGGGTAGGTTGACCTTT
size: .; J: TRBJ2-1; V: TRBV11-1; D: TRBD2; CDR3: CASSLYLAGAYNEQFF; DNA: TGTGCCAGCAGCTTATATCTAGCGGGAGCATACAATGAGCAGTTCTTC
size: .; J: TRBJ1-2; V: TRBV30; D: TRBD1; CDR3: CAWSTGHGYTF; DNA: TGTGCCTGGTCGACAGGGCATGGCTACACCTTC
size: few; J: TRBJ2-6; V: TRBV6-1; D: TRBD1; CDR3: CASSAPAGQDVSGANVLTF; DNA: TGTGCCAGCAGTGCCCCCGCGGGACAGGATGTCTCTGGGGCCAACGTCCTGACTTTC
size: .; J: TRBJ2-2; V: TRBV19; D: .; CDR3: CASRKQGPAGELFF; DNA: TGTGCCAGTAGGAAACAGGGACCGGCCGGGGAGCTGTTTTTT
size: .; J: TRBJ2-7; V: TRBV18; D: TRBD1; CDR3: CASSPGQGASYEQYF; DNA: TGTGCCAGCTCACCGGGACAGGGGGCCTCCTACGAGCAGTACTTC
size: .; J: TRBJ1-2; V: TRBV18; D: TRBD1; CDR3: CASSRLRTGDGYTF; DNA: TGTGCCAGCTCACGATTACGGACAGGGGATGGCTACACCTTC
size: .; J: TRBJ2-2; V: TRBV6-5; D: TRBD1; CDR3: CASSPDRDTGELFF; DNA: TGTGCCAGCAGCCCCGACAGGGATACCGGGGAGCTGTTTTTT
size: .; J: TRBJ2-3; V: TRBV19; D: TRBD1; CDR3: CASRSQGAADTQYF; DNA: TGTGCCAGTAGGTCACAGGGGGCCGCAGATACGCAGTATTTT
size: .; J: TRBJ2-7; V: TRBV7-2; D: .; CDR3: CASSLRNSPTYEQYF; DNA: TGTGCCAGCAGCTTACGAAACAGTCCCACCTACGAGCAGTACTTC
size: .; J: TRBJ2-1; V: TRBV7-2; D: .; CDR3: CASSLVSGSYNEQFF; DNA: TGTGCCAGCAGCTTAGTTAGCGGCTCCTACAATGAGCAGTTCTTC
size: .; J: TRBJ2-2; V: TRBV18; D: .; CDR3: CASSHSTGELFF; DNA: TGTGCCAGCTCACACAGTACCGGGGAGCTGTTTTTT
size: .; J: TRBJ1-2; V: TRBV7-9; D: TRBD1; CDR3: CASSSTLQGGYGYTF; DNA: TGTGCCAGCAGCTCAACCCTACAGGGGGGCTATGGCTACACCTTC
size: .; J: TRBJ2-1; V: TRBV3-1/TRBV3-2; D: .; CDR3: CASSQAGLVDEQFF; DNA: TGTGCCAGCAGCCAAGCCGGGTTGGTGGATGAGCAGTTCTTC
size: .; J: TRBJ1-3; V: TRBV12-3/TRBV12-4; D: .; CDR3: CASSYGSGNTIYF; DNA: TGTGCCAGCAGTTACGGCTCTGGAAACACCATATATTTT
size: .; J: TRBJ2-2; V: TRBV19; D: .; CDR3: CASSMATGELFF; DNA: TGTGCCAGTAGTATGGCTACCGGGGAGCTGTTTTTT
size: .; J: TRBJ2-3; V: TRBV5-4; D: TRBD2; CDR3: CASARESTDTQYF; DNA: TGTGCCAGTGCGCGGGAGAGTACAGATACGCAGTATTTT
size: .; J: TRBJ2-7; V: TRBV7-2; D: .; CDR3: CASSLGDPWGDEQYF; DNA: TGTGCCAGCAGCTTAGGCGACCCTTGGGGGGACGAGCAGTACTTC
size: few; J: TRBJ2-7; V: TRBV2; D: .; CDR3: CASTSRSPYEQYF; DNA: TGTGCCAGCACATCCAGATCCCCCTACGAGCAGTACTTC
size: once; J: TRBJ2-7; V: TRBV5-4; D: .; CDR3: CASSRPGQASSYEQYF; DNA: TGTGCCAGCAGCCGTCCGGGACAAGCTAGCTCCTACGAGCAGTACTTC
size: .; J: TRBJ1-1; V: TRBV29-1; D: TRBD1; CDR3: CSVQQGGNTEAFF; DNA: TGCAGCGTCCAACAGGGGGGGAACACTGAAGCTTTCTTT
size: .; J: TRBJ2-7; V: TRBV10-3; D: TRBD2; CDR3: CAISESWTSGLDEQYF; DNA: TGTGCCATCAGTGAGTCATGGACTAGCGGGCTCGACGAGCAGTACTTC
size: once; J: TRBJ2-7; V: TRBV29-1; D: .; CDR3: CSGWWGPKGEQYF; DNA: TGCAGCGGGTGGTGGGGCCCCAAGGGCGAGCAGTACTTC
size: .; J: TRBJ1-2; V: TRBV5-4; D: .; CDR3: CASSQPGQNYGYTF; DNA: TGTGCCAGCAGCCAGCCAGGACAGAACTATGGCTACACCTTC
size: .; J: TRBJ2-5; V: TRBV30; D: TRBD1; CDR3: CAWSVGGTGSEETQYF; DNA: TGTGCCTGGAGTGTAGGCGGGACAGGGTCTGAAGAGACCCAGTACTTC